This is a list of T cell receptor beta chains from one sample in a study of a mutant IDH1 vaccine in newly diagnosed glioma. Their recognized antigens are unknown. The data were produced by immunoSEQ multiplex PCR, yet TCRdb's version contains in-frame clones alone and is incomplete. The sample lists about 40,000 clones, roughly nine tenths occurring once. The starting material was PBMCs, obtained from a glioma patient whose treatment included an IDH1 peptide vaccine. All receptors derive from a man aged 50 or older with glioma. CDR3s include the opening cysteine and the closing phenylalanine or tryptophan. The order of the fields is CDR3 protein, V gene, J gene.

CASSLGGPGLDEQFF,TRBV28,TRBJ2-1
CASSYYRANTEAFF,TRBV6-5,TRBJ1-1
CASTPSTRNQPQHF,TRBV2,TRBJ1-5
CASSPSIGLNTEAFF,TRBV5-1,TRBJ1-1
CASSVAVWQNEQFF,TRBV9,TRBJ2-1
CASSFPGPTDTQYF,TRBV7-8,TRBJ2-3
CASSSITGRSTEAFF,TRBV7-2,TRBJ1-1
CASSLGQANTEAFF,TRBV11-2,TRBJ1-1
CASSVVRGLTEAFF,TRBV9,TRBJ1-1
CASSLRGTARNEKLFF,TRBV5-1,TRBJ1-4
CATSRDQNSNQPQHF,TRBV15,TRBJ1-5
CASSLLGAPQPQHF,TRBV7-9,TRBJ1-5
CASSQVAGVGELFF,TRBV14,TRBJ2-2
CASSWGATYEQYF,TRBV28,TRBJ2-7
CASSSGGLNTEAFF,TRBV9,TRBJ1-1
CASSDPREEQFF,TRBV10-2,TRBJ2-1
CSVVSGRGDEQFF,TRBV29-1,TRBJ2-1
CASSHSGRANTEAFF,TRBV7-2,TRBJ1-1
CASSENRGNQPQHF,TRBV10-2,TRBJ1-5
CASSLVFYEQYF,TRBV11-2,TRBJ2-7
CASSQDKRIQYF,TRBV4-2,TRBJ2-4
CASSSGFMKGTEAFF,TRBV5-8,TRBJ1-1
CASSPPRGLGGELFF,TRBV7-9,TRBJ2-2
CASSFQEGGYTF,TRBV19,TRBJ1-2
CASSLRLAGGSTDTQYF,TRBV4-1,TRBJ2-3
CASSQDRAEAGYTF,TRBV4-2,TRBJ1-2
CASSELVGNTEAFF,TRBV6-1,TRBJ1-1
CATSREVGTAEAFF,TRBV15,TRBJ1-1
CATSRTVGGKNIQYF,TRBV15,TRBJ2-4
CASSQAVTSGANEQFF,TRBV4-1,TRBJ2-1
CASSPRKGAGNTIYF,TRBV18,TRBJ1-3
CSVDRGNTEAFF,TRBV29-1,TRBJ1-1
CASSLAGTGEPYEQYF,TRBV5-1,TRBJ2-7
CASSQDWGIPNYGYTF,TRBV4-3,TRBJ1-2
CAWSVLAAGGQYF,TRBV30,TRBJ2-3
CASSPGRGKTQYF,TRBV2,TRBJ2-5
CASTHPTSGNTDTQYF,TRBV7-9,TRBJ2-3
CASSLSRTSGGETQYF,TRBV10-2,TRBJ2-5
CASSSNRVEAFF,TRBV5-1,TRBJ1-1
CASSPDGASGSYEQYF,TRBV5-1,TRBJ2-7
CASSPSRLETQYF,TRBV7-6,TRBJ2-5
CASSLSGGSTEAFF,TRBV7-3,TRBJ1-1
CASSPGVRHEKLFF,TRBV7-7,TRBJ1-4
CASSSGSYNEQFF,TRBV28,TRBJ2-1
CASSVAQGAYEQYF,TRBV9,TRBJ2-7
CASSLELGGNSPLHF,TRBV7-8,TRBJ1-6
CASSPNWGGTGELFF,TRBV10-1,TRBJ2-2
CASSLPGQAMRTEAFF,TRBV5-6,TRBJ1-1